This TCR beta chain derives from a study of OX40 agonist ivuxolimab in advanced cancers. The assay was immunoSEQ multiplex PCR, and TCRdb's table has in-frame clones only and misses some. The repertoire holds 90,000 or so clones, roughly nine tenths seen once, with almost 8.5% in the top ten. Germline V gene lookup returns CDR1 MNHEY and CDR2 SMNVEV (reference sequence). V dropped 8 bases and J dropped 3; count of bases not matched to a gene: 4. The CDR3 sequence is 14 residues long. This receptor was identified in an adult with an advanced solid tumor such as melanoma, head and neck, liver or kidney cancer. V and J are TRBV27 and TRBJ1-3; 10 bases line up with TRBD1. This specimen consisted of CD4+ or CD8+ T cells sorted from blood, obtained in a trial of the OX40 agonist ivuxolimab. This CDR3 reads CASGTGALGNTIYF. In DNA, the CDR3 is TGTGCCAGCGGGACAGGGGCCCTTGGAAACACCATATATTTT.